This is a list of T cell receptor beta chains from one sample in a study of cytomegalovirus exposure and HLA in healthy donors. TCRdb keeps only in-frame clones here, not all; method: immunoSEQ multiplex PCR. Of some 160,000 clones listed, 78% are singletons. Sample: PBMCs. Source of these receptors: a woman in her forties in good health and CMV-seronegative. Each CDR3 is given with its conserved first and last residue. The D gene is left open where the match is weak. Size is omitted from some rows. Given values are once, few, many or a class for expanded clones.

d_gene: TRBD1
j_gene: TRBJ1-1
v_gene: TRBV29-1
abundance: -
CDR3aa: CSVVPGQGKYTEAFF
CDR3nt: TGCAGCGTAGTCCCGGGACAGGGAAAGTACACTGAAGCTTTCTTT

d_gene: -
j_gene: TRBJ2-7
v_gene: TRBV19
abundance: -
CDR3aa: CASSFFGEGEQYF
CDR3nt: TGTGCCAGTAGTTTCTTCGGTGAGGGCGAGCAGTACTTC

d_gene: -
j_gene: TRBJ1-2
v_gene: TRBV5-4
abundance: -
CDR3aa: CASSLGALRPTNYGYTF
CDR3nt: TGTGCCAGCAGCTTAGGGGCCCTAAGACCGACTAACTATGGCTACACCTTC

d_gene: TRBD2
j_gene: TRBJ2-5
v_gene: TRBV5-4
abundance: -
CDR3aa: CASSWTSGQETQYF
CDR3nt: TGTGCCAGCAGCTGGACTAGCGGACAAGAGACCCAGTACTTC

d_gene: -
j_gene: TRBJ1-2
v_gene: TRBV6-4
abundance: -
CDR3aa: CASSDWGGYGYTF
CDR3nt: TGTGCCAGCAGTGACTGGGGAGGCTATGGCTACACCTTC

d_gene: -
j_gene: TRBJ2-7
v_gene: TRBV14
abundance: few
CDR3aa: CASSHVPYEQYF
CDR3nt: TGTGCCAGCAGCCACGTCCCCTACGAGCAGTACTTC

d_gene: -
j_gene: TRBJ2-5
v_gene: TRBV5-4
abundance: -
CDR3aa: CASRGGTEETQYF
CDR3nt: TGTGCCAGTCGCGGGGGCACGGAAGAGACCCAGTACTTC

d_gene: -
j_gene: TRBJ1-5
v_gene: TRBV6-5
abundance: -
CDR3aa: CASSYSLNQPQHF
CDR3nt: TGTGCCAGCAGTTACTCCCTGAATCAGCCCCAGCATTTT

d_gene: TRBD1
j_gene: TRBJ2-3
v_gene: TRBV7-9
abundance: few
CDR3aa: CASSLVSTGQGDTDTQYF
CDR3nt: TGTGCCAGCAGCTTAGTATCCACGGGACAGGGGGACACAGATACGCAGTATTTT

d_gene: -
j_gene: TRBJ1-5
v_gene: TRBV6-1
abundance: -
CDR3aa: CASSFRGQPQHF
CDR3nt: TGTGCCAGCAGCTTCAGGGGTCAGCCCCAGCATTTT

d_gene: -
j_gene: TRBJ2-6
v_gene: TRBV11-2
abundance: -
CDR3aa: CASSLQVSGANVLTF
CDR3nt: TGTGCCAGCAGCCTACAGGTCTCCGGGGCCAACGTCCTGACTTTC

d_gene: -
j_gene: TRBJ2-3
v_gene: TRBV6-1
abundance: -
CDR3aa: CASTVGTDTQYF
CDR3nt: TGTGCCAGCACGGTGGGCACAGATACGCAGTATTTT

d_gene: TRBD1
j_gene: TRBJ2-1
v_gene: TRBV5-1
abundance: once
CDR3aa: CASSLLQGEGEQFF
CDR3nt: TGCGCCAGCAGCTTGTTACAGGGGGAAGGTGAGCAGTTCTTC

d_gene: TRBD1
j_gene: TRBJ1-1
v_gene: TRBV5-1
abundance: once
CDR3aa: CASIGPGQKNTEAFF
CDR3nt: TGCGCCAGCATCGGACCGGGACAGAAAAACACTGAAGCTTTCTTT

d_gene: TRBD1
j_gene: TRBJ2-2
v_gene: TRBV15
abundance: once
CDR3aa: CATSSPDRGIRTGELFF
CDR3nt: TGTGCCACCAGCAGTCCCGACAGGGGTATCAGGACCGGGGAGCTGTTTTTT

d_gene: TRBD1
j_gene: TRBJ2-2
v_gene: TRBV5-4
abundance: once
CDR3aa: CASSYDRGPGNTGELFF
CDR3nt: TGTGCCAGCAGCTACGACAGGGGGCCGGGGAACACCGGGGAGCTGTTTTTT

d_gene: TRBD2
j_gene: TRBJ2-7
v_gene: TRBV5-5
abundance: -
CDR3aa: CASSLGTSGGQPYEQYF
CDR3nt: TGTGCCAGCAGCTTGGGGACTAGCGGGGGGCAACCCTACGAGCAGTACTTC

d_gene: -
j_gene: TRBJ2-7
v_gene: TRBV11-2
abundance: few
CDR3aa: CASSFPLGYRPTYEQYF
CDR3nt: TGTGCCAGCAGCTTCCCCTTGGGTTACAGACCCACCTACGAGCAGTACTTC

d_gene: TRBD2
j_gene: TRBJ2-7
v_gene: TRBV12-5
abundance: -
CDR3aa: CASGHELAGPYEQYF
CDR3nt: TGTGCTAGTGGCCACGAACTAGCGGGGCCCTACGAGCAGTACTTC

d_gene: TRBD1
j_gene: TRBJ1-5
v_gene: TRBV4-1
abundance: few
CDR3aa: CASSQGQGEIGNQPQHF
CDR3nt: TGCGCCAGCAGCCAGGGACAGGGGGAAATAGGCAATCAGCCCCAGCATTTT